This T cell receptor beta chain comes out of a study of shared clonotypes between healthy human individuals. In germline, CDR1 is MNHNY, CDR2 SVGAGI (reference sequence). Deletions cut 4 bases from V and 8 bases from J, with 12 bases between. This CDR3 spans 13 amino acids. The repertoire was sequenced with immunoSEQ multiplex PCR; TCRdb's copy has only in-frame clones and lacks some. The sample lists roughly 2,000,000 clones, about 94% occurring once. Positive CCR7 selection of CD45RO-negative cells yielded the naive CD8 cells, and terminally differentiated effector memory CD45RA+ cells were excluded.

Input material: naive CD8+ T cells from PBMCs. This chain joins TRBV6-6 and TRBJ1-5; D not resolved. The receptor comes from a man younger than 35 in good health. Some clones in this sample may be carry-over from other donors' samples. The CDR3: CASSSTGEEPQHF. CDR3 coding DNA: TGTGCCAGCAGTTCTACTGGGGAGGAGCCCCAGCATTTT.